The 12 T cell receptor beta chains reported below all come from one sample, sequenced in a study of CD8+ T cells in alopecia areata. Extracted from the samples, RNA was reverse transcribed into cDNA to serve as the sequencing template. TCRdb's copy holds only in-frame clones and misses some; the assay was immunoSEQ multiplex PCR. The data hold under 300,000 clones, with under 70% observed a single time. This specimen consisted of CD4+ T cells sorted from blood, obtained at week 0. The receptors were sampled from a human donor with alopecia areata.

This clone came up a few times. The chain joins TRBV4-3 to TRBJ1-5, with unresolved D. The CDR3 is 14 amino acids. Trimming took 0 bases from V and 6 from J, leaving 9 bases between them. CDR1 and CDR2 from the germline V gene are LGHNA and YSLEER. The CDR3 bases are TGCGCCAGCAGCCAAGACAGGTTTAGTCAGCCCCAGCATTTT. The encoded protein is CASSQDRFSQPQHF.

DNA for the CDR3: TGTGCCAGCAGCCAAGATAGGGGCAGGGGAAATACGCAGTATTTT. Translated, it gives CASSQDRGRGNTQYF. The V call is TRBV4-2, the J call TRBJ2-3, with D tentatively TRBD1 (6 bases). Germline V gene sequence: CDR1 LGHNA, CDR2 YNFKEQ. CDR3 size: 15 residues. Between the trimmed V and J ends, which lost 0 bases and 7 bases, there was a span of 14 bases.

This clone appeared a single time. The rearrangement uses TRBV29-1 and TRBJ2-7; D gene uncertain. The ends were cut back, 5 bases at V and 0 bases at J, with 11 bases in the middle. The V gene's germline CDR1 is SQVTM and CDR2 ANQGSEA. The CDR3 is 13 residues long. The DNA of the CDR3 is TGCAGCGTTAACTTTGGGCCCTCCTACGAGCAGTACTTC. It yields the protein CSVNFGPSYEQYF.

V usage is TRBV29-1 and J usage is TRBJ1-6; D is perhaps TRBD1 (5 bases). Germline values: CDR1 SQVTM, CDR2 ANQGSEA. V was clipped by 6 bases and J by 6 bases, with 15 bases between them. This CDR3 is 14 amino acids long. Here the CDR3 DNA reads TGCAGCGTCAGGGCGACCGGTATTAATTCACCCCTCCACTTT. Residues: CSVRATGINSPLHF.

This clone was recorded once. The V call is TRBV27, the J call TRBJ1-6; 8 bases line up with TRBD1. The V and J ends lost 3 bases and 10 bases, in that order; junction bases with no gene match: 5. CDR1 and CDR2 from the germline V gene are MNHEY and SMNVEV (reference sequence). The CDR3 is 14 residues long. The CDR3 DNA reads TGTGCCAGCAGTTTTGACAGGGGACGATCACCCCTCCACTTT. This translates into CASSFDRGRSPLHF.

This clone was observed a handful of times. The chain has TRBV4-2 and TRBJ1-1; no clear D gene. The CDR3 runs 15 residues. In germline, CDR1 is LGHNA, CDR2 YNFKEQ. The germline V and J ends were trimmed by 0 bases and 5 bases, with 13 bases remaining between them. The CDR3 sequence: CASSQDTPSSTEAFF. The DNA of the CDR3 is TGTGCCAGCAGCCAAGATACCCCAAGCTCTACTGAAGCTTTCTTT.

The chain links TRBV11-3 to TRBJ2-7; 11 nucleotides match TRBD2. The CDR3 totals 15 residues. V lost 5 bases, J lost 4 bases, and 7 bases stayed unmatched. Germline V lookup: CDR1 SGHNT, CDR2 YENEEA. In nucleotides, the CDR3 is TGTGCCAGCAGCCCCGGGACTAGCGGCGGTTACGAGCAGTACTTC. Encoded protein: CASSPGTSGGYEQYF. The full variable domain, its missing parts supplied by reference TRBV11-3 and TRBJ2-7, is EAGVVQSPRYKIIEKKQPVAFWCNPISGHNTLYWYLQNLGQGPELLIRYENEEAVDDSQLPKDRFSAERLKGVDSTLKIQPAELGDSAVYLCASSPGTSGGYEQYFGPGTRLTVT.

The V and J genes are TRBV28 and TRBJ1-1; no reliable D call. Germline CDR1 MDHEN, CDR2 SYDVKM. Trimming stripped 6 bases from V and 5 bases from J, with 19 bases between. The CDR3 length is 15 residues. The CDR3 DNA is TGTGCCAGCAGCTCATCGCCCCAAATAAGAACTGAAGCTTTCTTT. Translated: CASSSSPQIRTEAFF.

This clone was seen only a few times. The gene calls are TRBV7-9 and TRBJ1-5; tentative D call: TRBD1 (5 bases). Germline CDR1 reads SEHNR; CDR2 reads FQNEAQ (reference sequence). The CDR3 spans 14 residues. Trimming took 5 bases from V and 3 from J, leaving 11 bases between them. CDR3: CASSRDGYNQPQHF. In DNA, the CDR3 is TGTGCCAGCAGCCGGGACGGTTACAATCAGCCCCAGCATTTT.

The chain is built from TRBV9 and TRBJ2-3, with 7 bases identical to TRBD1. The CDR3 runs 14 residues. V shed 1 base and J 4 bases; nucleotides not matched to a gene: 3. Per the germline V gene, CDR1 is SGDLS and CDR2 is YYNGEE. CDR3 sequence reads: CASSVTGDPDTQYF. The CDR3 DNA reads TGTGCCAGCAGCGTAACAGGGGACCCAGATACGCAGTATTTT.

The chain carries TRBV5-1 and TRBJ2-5, with D possibly TRBD1 on 5 matching bases. Germline V gene sequence: CDR1 SGHRS, CDR2 YFSETQ. The CDR3 consists of 14 residues. The germline V and J ends were trimmed by 4 bases and 7 bases, with 17 bases remaining between them. The CDR3 DNA is TGCGCCAGCAGCACACCGGACACCTCAGGGACCCAGTACTTC. Its protein product is CASSTPDTSGTQYF.

This chain uses TRBV30 with TRBJ1-6; D not resolved. V was clipped by 4 bases and J by 13 bases, with 11 bases between them. Germline V gives CDR1 GTSNPN, CDR2 SVGIG (reference sequence). The CDR3 has 11 residues. This CDR3 is CAWKGYGPLHF. CDR3 nucleotide sequence: TGTGCCTGGAAAGGGTATGGGCCCCTCCACTTT. Complete variable domain (other parts from reference TRBV30 and TRBJ1-6): SQTIHQWPATLVQPVGSPLSLECTVEGTSNPNLYWYRQAAGRGLQLLFYSVGIGQISSEVPQNLSASRPQDRQFILSSKKLLLSDSGFYLCAWKGYGPLHFGNGTRLTVT.